The rows below give T cell receptor beta chains drawn from one sample of a study of CD8+ T cells in alopecia areata. Method: immunoSEQ multiplex PCR; TCRdb's copy keeps in-frame clones and lacks some. The sample lists roughly 120,000 clones; 35% to 40% were seen once. The sample comprised CD4+ T cells sorted from blood. These receptors all stem from a human donor with alopecia areata. The CDR3 runs from the conserved cysteine through the conserved F or W. The D gene is left open where the match is weak. Clone size is shown for a subset of rows, as once, few, many or a class of expanded clone.

V gene: TRBV23-1; clone size: NA; D gene: NA; J gene: TRBJ2-7; CDR3 DNA: TGCGCCAGCAGTCAATCAACCGCGAGCAAGTACTTC; CDR3 protein: CASSQSTASKYF
V gene: TRBV29-1; clone size: NA; D gene: TRBD1; J gene: TRBJ1-2; CDR3 DNA: TGCAGCGTTGACAGGGGGTGGTATGGCTACACCTTC; CDR3 protein: CSVDRGWYGYTF
V gene: TRBV4-2; clone size: few; D gene: TRBD1; J gene: TRBJ2-7; CDR3 DNA: TGTGCCAGCAGCGAGGGACAGGGCTCCTACGAGCAGTACTTC; CDR3 protein: CASSEGQGSYEQYF
V gene: TRBV6-5; clone size: NA; D gene: TRBD1; J gene: TRBJ2-7; CDR3 DNA: TGTGCCAGCAGTACCGGGACAGCCTACGAGCAGTACTTC; CDR3 protein: CASSTGTAYEQYF
V gene: TRBV14; clone size: few; D gene: NA; J gene: TRBJ1-6; CDR3 DNA: TGTGCCAGCAGACACAGGGAATTGGCACCCCTCCACTTT; CDR3 protein: CASRHRELAPLHF
V gene: TRBV4-1; clone size: NA; D gene: NA; J gene: TRBJ1-1; CDR3 DNA: TGCGCCAGCAGCCCCATATCCGGGCCCCCGAGGATGCCTGAAGCTTTCTTT; CDR3 protein: CASSPISGPPRMPEAFF
V gene: TRBV7-2; clone size: NA; D gene: TRBD1; J gene: TRBJ1-2; CDR3 DNA: TGTGCCAGCAGCTCGGACAGGGGTGGTTATGGCTACACCTTC; CDR3 protein: CASSSDRGGYGYTF
V gene: TRBV7-6; clone size: NA; D gene: NA; J gene: TRBJ2-5; CDR3 DNA: TGTGCCAGCAGCTTAGGACAGCAAGAGACCCAGTACTTC; CDR3 protein: CASSLGQQETQYF
V gene: TRBV9; clone size: few; D gene: NA; J gene: TRBJ1-1; CDR3 DNA: TGTGCCAGCAGCGTCGGGCCCTCGAACACTGAAGCTTTCTTT; CDR3 protein: CASSVGPSNTEAFF
V gene: TRBV5-1; clone size: NA; D gene: NA; J gene: TRBJ2-1; CDR3 DNA: TGCGCCAGCAGCTTCCCAGCGGAGCCAGTCTCCTACAATGAGCAGTTCTTC; CDR3 protein: CASSFPAEPVSYNEQFF
V gene: TRBV30; clone size: few; D gene: NA; J gene: TRBJ2-1; CDR3 DNA: TGTGCCTGGAGTCCGGACTACAATGAGCAGTTCTTC; CDR3 protein: CAWSPDYNEQFF
V gene: TRBV2; clone size: NA; D gene: TRBD1; J gene: TRBJ2-5; CDR3 DNA: TGTGCCAGTTGGACAGGGCCGGGGGAGACCCAGTACTTC; CDR3 protein: CASWTGPGETQYF
V gene: TRBV29-1; clone size: NA; D gene: TRBD2; J gene: TRBJ2-1; CDR3 DNA: TGCAGCGTTCCCCTCCCGGGACTACAGATCTTC; CDR3 protein: CSVPLPGLQIF
V gene: TRBV5-1; clone size: once; D gene: NA; J gene: TRBJ2-1; CDR3 DNA: TGCGCCAGCAGCTTGGCGGGACAAACCTACAATGAGCAGTTCTTC; CDR3 protein: CASSLAGQTYNEQFF
V gene: TRBV6-1; clone size: NA; D gene: TRBD1; J gene: TRBJ2-3; CDR3 DNA: TGTGCCAGCAGCGGGCGACAGGGCGGGACAGATACGCAGTATTTT; CDR3 protein: CASSGRQGGTDTQYF
V gene: TRBV28; clone size: once; D gene: NA; J gene: TRBJ2-7; CDR3 DNA: TGTGCCAGCAGTTTTTTAGGCGAGCAGTACTTC; CDR3 protein: CASSFLGEQYF
V gene: TRBV19; clone size: NA; D gene: NA; J gene: TRBJ2-7; CDR3 DNA: TGTGCCAGTACAAGTTCGGCCTACGAGCAGTACTTC; CDR3 protein: CASTSSAYEQYF
V gene: TRBV6-4; clone size: NA; D gene: NA; J gene: TRBJ2-1; CDR3 DNA: TGTGCCAGCAGCGTCGCCGATGAGCAGTTCTTC; CDR3 protein: CASSVADEQFF
V gene: TRBV28; clone size: few; D gene: NA; J gene: TRBJ2-7; CDR3 DNA: TGTGCCAGCAGGAACCCACAGGGTTCCGAGCAGTACTTC; CDR3 protein: CASRNPQGSEQYF
V gene: TRBV28; clone size: few; D gene: TRBD2; J gene: TRBJ2-7; CDR3 DNA: TGTGCCAGCAGTTCCCCGGGAGGGATTAAGTACGAGCAGTACTTC; CDR3 protein: CASSSPGGIKYEQYF
V gene: TRBV14; clone size: NA; D gene: NA; J gene: TRBJ2-1; CDR3 DNA: TGTGCCAGCAGCTCGTTGACCTACAATGAGCAGTTCTTC; CDR3 protein: CASSSLTYNEQFF
V gene: TRBV7-9; clone size: few; D gene: NA; J gene: TRBJ2-3; CDR3 DNA: TGTGCCAGCAGCTTAGCGGGCGCCCACACAGATACGCAGTATTTT; CDR3 protein: CASSLAGAHTDTQYF
V gene: TRBV5-1; clone size: once; D gene: NA; J gene: TRBJ2-3; CDR3 DNA: TGCGCCAGCAGCTTGGAGAGGCCCAGCACAGATACGCAGTATTTT; CDR3 protein: CASSLERPSTDTQYF
V gene: TRBV30; clone size: NA; D gene: NA; J gene: TRBJ1-5; CDR3 DNA: TGTGCCTGGGGGCCGGGTAGCAATCAGCCCCAGCATTTT; CDR3 protein: CAWGPGSNQPQHF
V gene: TRBV19; clone size: NA; D gene: NA; J gene: TRBJ2-1; CDR3 DNA: TGTGCCAGTAGTATAGGGGGCGAGCAGTTCTTC; CDR3 protein: CASSIGGEQFF
V gene: TRBV29-1; clone size: few; D gene: TRBD1; J gene: TRBJ1-1; CDR3 DNA: TGCAGCGTTGTCAGGGGGGCATCGGTCACTGAAGCTTTCTTT; CDR3 protein: CSVVRGASVTEAFF
V gene: TRBV30; clone size: NA; D gene: NA; J gene: TRBJ2-3; CDR3 DNA: TGTGCCTGGAGTCGAGGAGCGGCCGCACATACGCAGTATTTT; CDR3 protein: CAWSRGAAAHTQYF
V gene: TRBV29-1; clone size: few; D gene: TRBD1; J gene: TRBJ1-2; CDR3 DNA: TGCAGCGTTGAAGTGGGACAGGGCTATGGCTACACCTTC; CDR3 protein: CSVEVGQGYGYTF
V gene: TRBV29-1; clone size: NA; D gene: NA; J gene: TRBJ1-1; CDR3 DNA: TGCAGCGTGGGGGGCCTCAACACTGAAGCTTTCTTT; CDR3 protein: CSVGGLNTEAFF
V gene: TRBV7-2; clone size: few; D gene: TRBD1; J gene: TRBJ2-4; CDR3 DNA: TGTGCCAGCAGCTCCGGACAGGGAAACATTCAGTACTTC; CDR3 protein: CASSSGQGNIQYF
V gene: TRBV29-1; clone size: NA; D gene: NA; J gene: TRBJ1-1; CDR3 DNA: TGCAGCGTTGAATTGAGAAGGGGGACTGAAGCTTTCTTT; CDR3 protein: CSVELRRGTEAFF
V gene: TRBV7-9; clone size: NA; D gene: TRBD1; J gene: TRBJ2-7; CDR3 DNA: TGTGCCAGCAGCCTAGGACAGGGGTTAACCTACGAGCAGTACTTC; CDR3 protein: CASSLGQGLTYEQYF
V gene: TRBV5-1; clone size: NA; D gene: NA; J gene: TRBJ1-1; CDR3 DNA: TGCGCCAGCAGCTTGGGGGCCCCGGGGAGGAACACTGAAGCTTTCTTT; CDR3 protein: CASSLGAPGRNTEAFF
V gene: TRBV7-8; clone size: NA; D gene: NA; J gene: TRBJ1-2; CDR3 DNA: TGTGCCAGCAGCTTACCCAGCCAGGGGACCCCCTATGGCTACACCTTC; CDR3 protein: CASSLPSQGTPYGYTF
V gene: TRBV30; clone size: NA; D gene: TRBD2; J gene: TRBJ2-2; CDR3 DNA: TGTGCCTGGACCAGAATAGCGGGAGGGCCTGCCGGGGAGCTGTTTTTT; CDR3 protein: CAWTRIAGGPAGELFF
V gene: TRBV29-1; clone size: few; D gene: TRBD2; J gene: TRBJ2-1; CDR3 DNA: TGCAGCGTTGGACCGGGACTAGCGGGAGTGCATGAGCAGTTCTTC; CDR3 protein: CSVGPGLAGVHEQFF
V gene: TRBV29-1; clone size: few; D gene: TRBD2; J gene: TRBJ2-3; CDR3 DNA: TGCAGCGTTGAATTGGGGCTGGGTTTCGCTAGCGGCACGGATACGCAGTATTTT; CDR3 protein: CSVELGLGFASGTDTQYF
V gene: TRBV30; clone size: few; D gene: NA; J gene: TRBJ2-7; CDR3 DNA: TGTGCCTGGAGTGTAGGGGGATCCGGCGGGGAGCAGTACTTC; CDR3 protein: CAWSVGGSGGEQYF
V gene: TRBV29-1; clone size: few; D gene: NA; J gene: TRBJ2-7; CDR3 DNA: TGCAGCGTTGGCGCTCATGGCCAGTCTTACGAAGGGCAGTACTTC; CDR3 protein: CSVGAHGQSYEGQYF
V gene: TRBV25-1; clone size: NA; D gene: NA; J gene: TRBJ2-1; CDR3 DNA: TGTGCCAGCAGCGGGATATCCTACAATGAGCAGTTCTTC; CDR3 protein: CASSGISYNEQFF
V gene: TRBV29-1; clone size: few; D gene: TRBD1; J gene: TRBJ1-1; CDR3 DNA: TGCAGCGTTGGGAGGGCAGGGGGCGCACTGAACACTGAAGCTTTCTTT; CDR3 protein: CSVGRAGGALNTEAFF
V gene: TRBV29-1; clone size: NA; D gene: TRBD2; J gene: TRBJ2-2; CDR3 DNA: TGCAGCGTTGAATATCGGCTAGCGGGGGGCCACGGGGAGCTGTTTTTT; CDR3 protein: CSVEYRLAGGHGELFF
V gene: TRBV7-8; clone size: NA; D gene: NA; J gene: TRBJ2-1; CDR3 DNA: TGTGCCAGCAGCTTTAACAGCGTTAGCTCCTACAATGAGCAGTTCTTC; CDR3 protein: CASSFNSVSSYNEQFF
V gene: TRBV6-6; clone size: NA; D gene: TRBD1; J gene: TRBJ2-7; CDR3 DNA: TGTGCCAGCAGACCGGGACAGGGTCCCCACGAGCAGTACTTC; CDR3 protein: CASRPGQGPHEQYF
V gene: TRBV29-1; clone size: NA; D gene: NA; J gene: TRBJ2-3; CDR3 DNA: TGCAGCGTTGAAGATTTTGACCCCTCAACGCAGTATTTT; CDR3 protein: CSVEDFDPSTQYF
V gene: TRBV7-8; clone size: NA; D gene: TRBD2; J gene: TRBJ2-5; CDR3 DNA: TGTGCCAGCAGCTTCCAAGCGGGAGTTGAGACCCAGTACTTC; CDR3 protein: CASSFQAGVETQYF